The TCR beta chain under discussion was sequenced for a study of blood T cell repertoires in COVID-19. Only in-frame clones appear in the TCRdb table, and some are missing; sequencing was by immunoSEQ multiplex PCR. In the table there are about 71,000 clones, approximately 83% of which are singletons. The V and J ends lost 3 bases and 12 bases respectively, with 12 bases between them. The CDR3 has 12 amino acids. Per the germline V gene, CDR1 is SGHNT and CDR2 is YENEEA. The chain recombines TRBV11-3 with TRBJ2-1; D may be TRBD2 (7 bases). The specimen sequenced was peripheral blood. The source is a man aged 65-85 years with acute or convalescent COVID-19. The CDR3 DNA reads as TGTGCCAGCAGCTTGGGAGGGGGGAGGCAGTTCTTC. Amino acids: CASSLGGGRQFF.